This T cell receptor (beta chain) was profiled in a study of blood T cell repertoires in COVID-19. About the research overall: COVID-19 samples collected from the United States, Italy and Spain covered acute and convalescent phases. T cells, B-cell-depleted T cells, or PBMCs provided the cDNA or gDNA that served as material.

As processed by the authors: Amplification of reference gene primers provided the estimated nucleated cell counts. The method was immunoSEQ multiplex PCR; TCRdb's version includes in-frame clones alone and lacks a portion of them. For V, J and clone size, that table is used; D and trimming come from the DNA. The repertoire holds about 140,000 clones, with approximately 88% as singletons. V shed 5 bases and J 2 bases; nucleotides not matched to a gene: 5. This CDR3 comprises 14 residues. Germline-derived CDR1 and CDR2 are ENHRY and SYGVKD. Sequencing used peripheral blood. The source of this sequence is a man aged 60-69 years with active or convalescent COVID-19. The chain couples TRBV10-3 to TRBJ1-1, with 7 positions matching TRBD1. The CDR3 reads CAISSGTVNTEAFF. CDR3 in DNA: TGTGCCATCAGTTCCGGGACAGTCAACACTGAAGCTTTCTTT.